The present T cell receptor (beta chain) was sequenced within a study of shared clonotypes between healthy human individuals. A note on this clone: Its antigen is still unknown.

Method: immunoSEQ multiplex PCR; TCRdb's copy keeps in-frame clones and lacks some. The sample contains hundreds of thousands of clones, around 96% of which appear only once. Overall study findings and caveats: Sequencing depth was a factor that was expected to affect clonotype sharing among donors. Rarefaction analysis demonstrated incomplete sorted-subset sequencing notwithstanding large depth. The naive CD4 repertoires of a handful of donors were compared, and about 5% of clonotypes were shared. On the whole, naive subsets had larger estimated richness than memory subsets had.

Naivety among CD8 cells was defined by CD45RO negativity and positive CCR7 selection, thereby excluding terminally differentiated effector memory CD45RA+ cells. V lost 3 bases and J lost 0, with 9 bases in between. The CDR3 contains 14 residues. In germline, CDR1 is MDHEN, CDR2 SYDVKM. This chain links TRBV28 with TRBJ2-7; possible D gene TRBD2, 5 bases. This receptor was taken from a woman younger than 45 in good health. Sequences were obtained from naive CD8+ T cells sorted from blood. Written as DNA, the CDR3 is TGTGCCAGCAGTTTTCCGGGGAGCTCCTACGAGCAGTACTTC. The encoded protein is CASSFPGSSYEQYF.